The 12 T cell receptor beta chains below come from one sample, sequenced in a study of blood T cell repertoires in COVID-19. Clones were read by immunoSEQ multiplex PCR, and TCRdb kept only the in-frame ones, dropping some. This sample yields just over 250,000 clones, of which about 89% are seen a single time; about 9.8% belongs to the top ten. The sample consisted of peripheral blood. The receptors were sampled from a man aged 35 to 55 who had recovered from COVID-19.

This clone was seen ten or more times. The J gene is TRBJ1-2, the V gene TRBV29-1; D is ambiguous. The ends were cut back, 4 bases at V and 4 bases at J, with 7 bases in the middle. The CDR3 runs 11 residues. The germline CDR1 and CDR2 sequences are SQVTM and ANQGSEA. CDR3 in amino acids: CSVVRLYGYTF. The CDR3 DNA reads TGCAGCGTTGTAAGACTCTATGGCTACACCTTC. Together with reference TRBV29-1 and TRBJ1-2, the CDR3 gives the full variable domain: SAVISQKPSRDICQRGTSLTIQCQVDSQVTMMFWYRQQPGQSLTLIATANQGSEATYESGFVIDKFPISRPNLTFSTLTVSNMSPEDSSIYLCSVVRLYGYTFGSGTRLTVV.

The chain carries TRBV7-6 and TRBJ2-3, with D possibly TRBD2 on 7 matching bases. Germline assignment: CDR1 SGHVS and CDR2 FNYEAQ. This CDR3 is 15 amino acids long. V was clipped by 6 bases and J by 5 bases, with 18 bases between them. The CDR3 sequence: CASSRRGGLIDTQYF. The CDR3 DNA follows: TGTGCCAGCAGTCGTAGGGGGGGCCTGATAGATACGCAGTATTTT. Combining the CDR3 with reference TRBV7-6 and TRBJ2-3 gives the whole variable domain GAGVSQSPRYKVTKRGQDVALRCDPISGHVSLYWYRQALGQGPEFLTYFNYEAQQDKSGLPNDRFSAERPEGSISTLTIQRTEQRDSAMYRCASSRRGGLIDTQYFGPGTRLTVL.

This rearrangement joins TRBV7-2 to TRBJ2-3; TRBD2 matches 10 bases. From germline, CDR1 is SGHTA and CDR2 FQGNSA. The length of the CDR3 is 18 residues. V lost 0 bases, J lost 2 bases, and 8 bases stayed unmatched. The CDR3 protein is CASSLASGGGSYTDTQYF. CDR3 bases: TGTGCCAGCAGCTTAGCGAGCGGGGGGGGCTCCTACACAGATACGCAGTATTTT. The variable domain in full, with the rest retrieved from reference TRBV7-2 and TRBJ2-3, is GAGVSQSPSNKVTEKGKDVELRCDPISGHTALYWYRQSLGQGLEFLIYFQGNSAPDKSGLPSDRFSAERTGGSVSTLTIQRTQQEDSAVYLCASSLASGGGSYTDTQYFGPGTRLTVL.

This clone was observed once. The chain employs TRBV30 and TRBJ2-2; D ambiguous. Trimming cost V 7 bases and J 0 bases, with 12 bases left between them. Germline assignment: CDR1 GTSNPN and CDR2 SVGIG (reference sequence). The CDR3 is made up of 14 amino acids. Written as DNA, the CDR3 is TGTGCCTCCCCTGGCGACTCGAACACCGGGGAGCTGTTTTTT. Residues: CASPGDSNTGELFF.

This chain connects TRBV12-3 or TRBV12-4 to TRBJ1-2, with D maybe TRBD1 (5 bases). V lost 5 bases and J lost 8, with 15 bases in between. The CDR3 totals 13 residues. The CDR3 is CASSLPRARGYTF. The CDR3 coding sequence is TGTGCCAGCAGTCTCCCCAGGGCGCGAGGCTACACCTTC.

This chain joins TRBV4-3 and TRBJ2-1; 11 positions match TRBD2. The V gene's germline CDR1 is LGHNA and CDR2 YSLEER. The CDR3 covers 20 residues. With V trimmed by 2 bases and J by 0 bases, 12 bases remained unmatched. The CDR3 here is CASSQYLSSGGRSSYNEQFF. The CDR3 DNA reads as TGCGCCAGCAGCCAATATTTGTCTAGCGGGGGGCGAAGCTCCTACAATGAGCAGTTCTTC.

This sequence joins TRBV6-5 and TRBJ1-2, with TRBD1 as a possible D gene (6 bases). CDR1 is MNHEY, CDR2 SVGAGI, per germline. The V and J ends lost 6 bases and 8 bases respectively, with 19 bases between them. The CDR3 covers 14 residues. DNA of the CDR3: TGTGCCAGCAGAAGCATAGGGGGGGACGGCGGCTACACCTTC. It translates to CASRSIGGDGGYTF.

CDR3 DNA sequence: TGTGCCAGCAGCCTAGGAGGCGGACGGTTGAACACTGAAGCTTTCTTT. It is translated as CASSLGGGRLNTEAFF. V gene TRBV5-4 combines with J gene TRBJ1-1; D not certain. The CDR3 has 16 amino acids. CDR1 SGHNT and CDR2 YYREEE come from the germline V gene (reference sequence). Trimming removed 4 bases at V and 0 bases at J, with 16 bases between.

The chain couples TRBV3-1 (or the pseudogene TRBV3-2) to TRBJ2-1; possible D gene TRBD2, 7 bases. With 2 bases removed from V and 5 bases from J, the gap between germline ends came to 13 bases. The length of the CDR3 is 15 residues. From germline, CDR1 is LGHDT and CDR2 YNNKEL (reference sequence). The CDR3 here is CASSQRGAINNEQFF. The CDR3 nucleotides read TGTGCCAGCAGCCAACGGGGGGCGATCAACAATGAGCAGTTCTTC.

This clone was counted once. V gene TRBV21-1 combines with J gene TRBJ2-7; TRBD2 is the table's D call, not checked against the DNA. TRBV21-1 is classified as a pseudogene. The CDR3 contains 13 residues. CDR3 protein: CASPEVHSYEQYF. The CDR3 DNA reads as TGTGCCAGCCCGGAGGTCCACTCCTACGAGCAGTACTTC.

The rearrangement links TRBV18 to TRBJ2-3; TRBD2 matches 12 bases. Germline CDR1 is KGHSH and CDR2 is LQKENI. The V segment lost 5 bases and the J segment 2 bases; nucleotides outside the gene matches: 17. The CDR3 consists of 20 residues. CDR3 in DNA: TGTGCCAGCTCATACGGGACGCTAGCGGGGGGGCCCTCACCCACAGATACGCAGTATTTT. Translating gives CASSYGTLAGGPSPTDTQYF. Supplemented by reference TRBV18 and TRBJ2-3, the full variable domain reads NAGVMQNPRHLVRRRGQEARLRCSPMKGHSHVYWYRQLPEEGLKFMVYLQKENIIDESGMPKERFSAEFPKEGPSILRIQQVVRGDSAAYFCASSYGTLAGGPSPTDTQYFGPGTRLTVL.

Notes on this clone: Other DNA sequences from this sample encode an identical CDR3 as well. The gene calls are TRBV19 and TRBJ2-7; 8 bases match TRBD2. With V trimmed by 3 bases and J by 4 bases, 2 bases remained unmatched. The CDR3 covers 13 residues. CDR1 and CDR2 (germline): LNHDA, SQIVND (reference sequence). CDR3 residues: CASSIAGGYEQYF. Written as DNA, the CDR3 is TGTGCCAGTAGTATCGCGGGAGGATACGAGCAGTACTTC.